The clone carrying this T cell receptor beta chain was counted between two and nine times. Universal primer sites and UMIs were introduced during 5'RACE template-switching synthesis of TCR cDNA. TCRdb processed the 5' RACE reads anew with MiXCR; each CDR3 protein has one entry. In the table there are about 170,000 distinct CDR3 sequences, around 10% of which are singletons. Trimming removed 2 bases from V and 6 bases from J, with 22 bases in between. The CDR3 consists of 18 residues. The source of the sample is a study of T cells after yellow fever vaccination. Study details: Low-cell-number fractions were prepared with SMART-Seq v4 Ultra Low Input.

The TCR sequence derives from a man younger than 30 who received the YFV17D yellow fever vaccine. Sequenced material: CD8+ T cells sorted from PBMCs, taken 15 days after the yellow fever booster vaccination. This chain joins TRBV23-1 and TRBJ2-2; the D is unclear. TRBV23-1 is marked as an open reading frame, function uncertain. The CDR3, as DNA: TGCGCCAGCAGTCAAATTTCTTCTTGGGGTCGCGGTTCCGGGGAGCTGTTTTTT. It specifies CASSQISSWGRGSGELFF.